A selection of T cell receptor beta chains follows, all from one sample in a study of human thymus T cells. The method was immunoSEQ multiplex PCR; TCRdb's version includes in-frame clones alone and lacks a portion of them. Here the sample spans under 150,000 clones, around 94% being singletons. What was sequenced was thymus tissue. These receptor sequences come from a boy younger than two with a congenital heart defect but otherwise immunologically healthy. The CDR3 runs from the conserved cysteine through the conserved F or W. A D gene is named only where the DNA matches it firmly. Clone size is given for some rows only: seen once, a few or many times, or a class if the clone is expanded.

j_call clone_size v_call d_call cdr3_nt cdr3_aa
TRBJ2-1 - TRBV29-1 - TGCAGCGTTCCCGGGGGGCCCTACAATGAGCAGTTCTTC CSVPGGPYNEQFF
TRBJ2-7 - TRBV5-1 - TGCGCCAGCAGCTCAGGGCCCTACGAGCAGTACTTC CASSSGPYEQYF
TRBJ2-1 - TRBV30 TRBD2 TGTGCCGGGGCTACTAGCGGGGGGTCAGATGAGCAGTTCTTC CAGATSGGSDEQFF
TRBJ2-3 - TRBV2 TRBD2 TGTGCCAGCCGGGGGGGACCCACAGATACGCAGTATTTT CASRGGPTDTQYF
TRBJ1-1 once TRBV10-3 - TGTGCCATCAGTGAGTTAGGGGTGGGCACTGAAGCTTTCTTT CAISELGVGTEAFF
TRBJ2-7 - TRBV29-1 TRBD1 TGCAGCGTTGAACGGTTAGGACAGGATTCCTACGAGCAGTACTTC CSVERLGQDSYEQYF
TRBJ1-1 - TRBV27 - TGTGCCAGCAGTTTTTCCCGGGAAGGGAACACTGAAGCTTTCTTT CASSFSREGNTEAFF
TRBJ1-1 few TRBV20-1 - TGCAGTGCTAGAGACAGGGCCCAGTTCTTT CSARDRAQFF
TRBJ2-6 - TRBV2 - TGTGCCAGCAGTGAAGAGGGGGGGCAGGAACCCTCTGGGGCCAACGTCCTGACTTTC CASSEEGGQEPSGANVLTF
TRBJ2-3 - TRBV11-2 TRBD2 TGTGCCAGCAGCTCCGGACTAGCGGGAATTACTAGCACAGATACGCAGTATTTT CASSSGLAGITSTDTQYF
TRBJ2-3 - TRBV6-5 - TGTGCCACCCTCTTTGGGGATACGCAGTATTTT CATLFGDTQYF
TRBJ1-5 - TRBV6-1 TRBD1 TGTGCCAGCAGGAATACAGGGGACGTCAATCAGCCCCAGCATTTT CASRNTGDVNQPQHF
TRBJ1-6 - TRBV5-1 - TGCGCCAGCTCACACGACGGGTATAATTCACCCCTCCACTTT CASSHDGYNSPLHF
TRBJ1-4 - TRBV4-1 - TGCGCCAGCAGCCCCGGGCCCACAACTAATGAAAAACTGTTTTTT CASSPGPTTNEKLFF
TRBJ1-1 - TRBV18 TRBD1 TGTGCCAGCTCACCAGTGAACAGGGGGCGAAGGGGGAACACTGAAGCTTTCTTT CASSPVNRGRRGNTEAFF
TRBJ2-5 - TRBV19 - TGTGCCAGTAGTATGGTAGCAGAGACCCAGTACTTC CASSMVAETQYF
TRBJ2-5 - TRBV5-4 TRBD2 TGTGCCAGCAGCAATGGGGGGGGAGAGACCCAGTACTTC CASSNGGGETQYF
TRBJ2-1 - TRBV6-5 TRBD2 TGTGCCAGCAGTTACTCGAGACTAGCTCCTCTCCATGAGCAGTTCTTC CASSYSRLAPLHEQFF
TRBJ1-1 once TRBV5-6 TRBD1 TGTGCCAGCAGCGTATACAGGGGCCGCGGGACTGAAGCTTTCTTT CASSVYRGRGTEAFF
TRBJ2-4 - TRBV19 TRBD1 TGTGCCAGTAGTATGCCCGGGACAGGGGGCGCAGCCAAAAACATTCAGTACTTC CASSMPGTGGAAKNIQYF
TRBJ1-2 - TRBV6-5 TRBD1 TGTGCCAGCAGTTACTCCTGGGACAGAAACTATGGCTACACCTTC CASSYSWDRNYGYTF
TRBJ1-3 - TRBV6-1 - TGTGCCAGCAGTGGGGACTCCGGAAACACCATATATTTT CASSGDSGNTIYF
TRBJ1-2 - TRBV10-3 - TGTGCCATCAGACCGACCCCGGGGGGCTACACCTTC CAIRPTPGGYTF
TRBJ1-1 - TRBV28 - TGTGCCAGCAGTTTATATGGGCCCCTGCCCTCGGGAACTGAAGCTTTCTTT CASSLYGPLPSGTEAFF
TRBJ2-2 - TRBV7-9 - TGTGCCAGCTCCCCAGCACGGGGGCGCGAGAACACCGGGGAGCTGTTTTTT CASSPARGRENTGELFF
TRBJ1-2 - TRBV5-1 - TGCGCCAGCAGCTCCGGACATAACTATGGCTACACCTTC CASSSGHNYGYTF
TRBJ1-6 - TRBV18 TRBD1 TGTGCCAGCTCTTATACAGGGGGTTCCGCTTCACCCCTCCACTTT CASSYTGGSASPLHF
TRBJ2-1 - TRBV9 TRBD2 TGTGCCAGCAGCGTAGATCCTCGGCGGGGGGAATGGAATGAGCAGTTCTTC CASSVDPRRGEWNEQFF
TRBJ2-3 - TRBV5-6 - TGTGCCAGCAGCCCCCCAATAGCGGATAGCACAGATACGCAGTATTTT CASSPPIADSTDTQYF
TRBJ1-5 - TRBV4-1 TRBD1 TGCGCCAGCAGCCAAGATGGCCCCGGACAGGGCCCCCCTTATAGCAATCAGCCCCAGCATTTT CASSQDGPGQGPPYSNQPQHF
TRBJ1-4 - TRBV19 TRBD1 TGTGCCAGTAGTTCGGACAGGTCTAATGAAAAACTGTTTTTT CASSSDRSNEKLFF
TRBJ2-7 - TRBV5-6 - TGTGCCAGCAGCCGAGGGGGTGTTACCGCTTCCTACGAGCAGTACTTC CASSRGGVTASYEQYF
TRBJ1-3 once TRBV21-1 - TGTGCCAGCAGCAAAGTGGCGCTCAACGCTGGAAACACCATATATTTT CASSKVALNAGNTIYF
TRBJ2-1 once TRBV10-3 TRBD1 TGTGCCATCAGTGAGGCGGACAGGGAAAATGAGCAGTTCTTC CAISEADRENEQFF
TRBJ1-5 - TRBV30 - TGTGCCTGGGAACAAAAGGCCAGGGTCAGGCAGCCCCAGCATTTT CAWEQKARVRQPQHF
TRBJ1-2 - TRBV4-1 - TGCGCCAGCAGCCAAGATGACCCCGCAAACTATGGCTACACCTTC CASSQDDPANYGYTF
TRBJ1-2 - TRBV4-2 - TGTGCCAGCAGCCAAGATCGGGGGGAAAGGGGCTATGGCTACACCTTC CASSQDRGERGYGYTF
TRBJ2-6 once TRBV7-2 - TGTGCCAGCAACCCGGCGGTCTATTCTGGGGCCAACGTCCTGACTTTC CASNPAVYSGANVLTF
TRBJ1-5 once TRBV7-8 TRBD1 TGTGCCAGCAGCCACAGGGGTATCGATCAGCCCCAGCATTTT CASSHRGIDQPQHF
TRBJ1-5 - TRBV6-1 TRBD1 TGTGCCAGCAGTGAAGCCAGGGACAGTTTTATGAGCAATCAGCCCCAGCATTTT CASSEARDSFMSNQPQHF
TRBJ1-2 - TRBV5-6 - TGTGCCAGCAGCCCGGGTCTCCGGGGCGCTAACTATGGCTACACCTTC CASSPGLRGANYGYTF